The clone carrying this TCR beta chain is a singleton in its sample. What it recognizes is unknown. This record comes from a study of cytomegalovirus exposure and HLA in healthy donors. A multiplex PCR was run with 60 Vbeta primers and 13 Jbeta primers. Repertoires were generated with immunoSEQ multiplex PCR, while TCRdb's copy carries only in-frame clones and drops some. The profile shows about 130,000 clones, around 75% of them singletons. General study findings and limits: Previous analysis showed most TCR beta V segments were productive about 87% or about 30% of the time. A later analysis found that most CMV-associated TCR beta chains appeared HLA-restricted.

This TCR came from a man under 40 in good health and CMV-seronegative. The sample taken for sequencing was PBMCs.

The CDR3 protein is CASSSRQGRSNAYEQYF. CDR3 DNA: TGTGCCAGCAGTTCCAGACAGGGAAGGAGTAATGCCTACGAGCAGTACTTC. This chain links TRBV5-4 with TRBJ2-7; 7 nucleotides agree with TRBD1. The CDR3 runs to 17 residues. In germline, CDR1 is SGHNT, CDR2 YYREEE (reference sequence). Trimming at V came to 5 bases and at J to 2 bases, leaving 16 bases not matched to a gene.